This T cell receptor beta chain was identified in a study of cytomegalovirus exposure and HLA in healthy donors. Study outcomes and limitations: It was approximately 150 TCR beta chains that were listed as cytomegalovirus-associated.

V lost 4 bases, J lost 0 bases, and 5 bases stayed unmatched. This CDR3 comprises 16 residues. The V gene's germline CDR1 is KGHSH and CDR2 LQKENI. The data were produced by immunoSEQ multiplex PCR, yet TCRdb's version contains in-frame clones alone and is incomplete. Of some 110,000 clones listed, 88% are singletons. A remark on this clone: Its specificity is not known.

Sequencing input: PBMCs. This sequence originates from a woman aged 18-29 years in good health and CMV-seropositive. This rearrangement joins TRBV18 to TRBJ2-3; 9 bases map to TRBD2. As DNA, the CDR3 is TGTGCCAGCTCACGTAGACTAGCGGCTAGCACAGATACGCAGTATTTT. This gives the protein CASSRRLAASTDTQYF.